The 13 T cell receptor beta chains listed next were all sequenced from one sample in a study of blood T cell repertoires in COVID-19. This table comes from immunoSEQ multiplex PCR, and its TCRdb copy is limited to in-frame clones, with some not included. Of roughly 49,000 clones in the sample, around 88% are singletons; the top ten hold roughly 6%. Sequencing input: peripheral blood. All receptors derive from a woman of 80 years or more with acute or convalescent COVID-19.

The chain uses TRBV19 and TRBJ1-1, with 12 nucleotides matching TRBD1. V lost 5 bases, J lost 1 base, and 5 bases stayed unmatched. The germline CDR1 and CDR2 sequences are LNHDA and SQIVND (reference sequence). The CDR3 runs 16 residues. CDR3 residues: CASSPGTGGANTEAFF. The CDR3 DNA follows: TGTGCCAGTAGTCCCGGGACAGGGGGCGCGAACACTGAAGCTTTCTTT.

The chain carries TRBV7-2 and TRBJ1-3; D is undetermined. CDR3 size: 14 residues. The germline V gene encodes CDR1 SGHTA and CDR2 FQGNSA. The V end was cut by 1 base, the J end by 0 bases, with 4 bases between. The CDR3 DNA is TGTGCCAGCAGCTTAGAATACTCTGGAAACACCATATATTTT. It codes for CASSLEYSGNTIYF.

The chain links TRBV7-2 to TRBJ1-1; a possible D gene is TRBD1 (5 bases). The ends were cut back, 4 bases at V and 11 bases at J, with 14 bases in the middle. The CDR3 is 12 amino acids. Germline V gene data show CDR1 as SGHTA and CDR2 as FQGNSA. The CDR3 sequence: CASSSSGTGAFF. CDR3 sequence (DNA): TGTGCCAGCAGCTCATCCGGGACTGGGGCTTTCTTT.

V is TRBV9 and J is TRBJ1-2, with TRBD1 as a possible D gene (5 bases). This CDR3 is 15 amino acids long. V shed 0 bases and J shed 3 bases, with 12 bases lying between them. The germline CDR1 and CDR2 sequences are SGDLS and YYNGEE. This chain's CDR3 is CASSVDQGMDYGYTF. In nucleotides, the CDR3 is TGTGCCAGCAGCGTAGATCAGGGCATGGACTATGGCTACACCTTC.

This clone appeared a few times. This rearrangement joins TRBV6-5 to TRBJ2-3, with 9 bases lining up with TRBD2. With V trimmed by 6 bases and J by 2 bases, 3 bases remained unmatched. Germline V gene data show CDR1 as MNHEY and CDR2 as SVGAGI. This CDR3 spans 14 amino acids. CDR3 in DNA: TGTGCCAGCAGCAGACTAGCGGACACAGATACGCAGTATTTT. This encodes CASSRLADTDTQYF.

The chain recombines TRBV10-2 with TRBJ1-5; no definite D call. Germline CDR1 is WSHSY and CDR2 is SAAADI. CDR3 length: 14 amino acids. V was cut by 4 bases and J by 2 bases, with 9 bases left in between. CDR3 nucleotide sequence: TGCGCCAGCAGTGCCGCCGGGGGCAATCAGCCCCAGCATTTT. Encoded protein: CASSAAGGNQPQHF.

This clone was detected once. V and J are TRBV3-1 (or the pseudogene TRBV3-2) and TRBJ2-2; D might be TRBD2 (6 bases). V lost 4 bases to trimming and J lost 7 bases, with 19 bases between them. Germline CDR1 and CDR2: LGHDT and YNNKEL (reference sequence). The CDR3 is 16 amino acids. The CDR3 protein is CASSPQTGSGDGELFF. The CDR3 DNA sequence: TGTGCCAGCAGCCCCCAAACAGGATCGGGGGACGGGGAGCTGTTTTTT.

The V call is TRBV2, the J call TRBJ1-1, with D maybe TRBD1 (6 bases). CDR1 SNHLY and CDR2 FYNNEI come from the germline V gene. The CDR3 consists of 15 residues. V gave up 6 bases and J gave up 4 bases, with 18 bases separating them. For the CDR3, the DNA is TGTGCCAGCAGCGTTTCAGGGGCAGGTTTCACTGAAGCTTTCTTT. Its protein product is CASSVSGAGFTEAFF.

This chain links TRBV2 with TRBJ1-4; maybe TRBD1 (6 bases). Trimming cost V 3 bases and J 0 bases, with 17 bases left between them. This CDR3 has 18 residues. Germline-derived CDR1 and CDR2 are SNHLY and FYNNEI. CDR3 region: CASSDPTPGTSTNEKLFF. The CDR3 coding sequence is TGTGCCAGCAGTGACCCTACGCCCGGGACATCAACTAATGAAAAACTGTTTTTT.

This clone appeared once. This chain joins TRBV19 and TRBJ1-2, with D unresolved. The CDR3 sequence is 13 residues long. Germline assignment: CDR1 LNHDA and CDR2 SQIVND (reference sequence). V lost 2 bases, J lost 8 bases, and 12 bases lay in between. The CDR3 DNA reads as TGTGCCAGTAGTATACACGGGAGGGAAGGCTACACCTTC. This codes for CASSIHGREGYTF.

With respect to this clone: The same CDR3 also results from other DNA sequences found in this sample. The rearrangement links TRBV27 to TRBJ1-1; D is possibly TRBD1 (5 bases). Trimming removed 3 bases at V and 1 base at J, with 9 bases between. Germline loops: CDR1 MNHEY, CDR2 SMNVEV (reference sequence). The CDR3 is 14 amino acids. CDR3 amino acids: CASSLGGGNTEAFF. The CDR3 bases are TGTGCCAGCAGTTTGGGGGGTGGGAACACTGAAGCTTTCTTT.

This clone was counted a single time. The rearrangement uses TRBV7-8 and TRBJ1-2; D is uncertain. CDR1 and CDR2 from the germline V gene are SGHVS and FQNEAQ. V lost 0 bases, J lost 3 bases, and 14 bases lay in between. The CDR3 sequence is 16 residues long. The chain's CDR3 is CASSLALLQGDYGYTF. The CDR3 DNA sequence: TGTGCCAGCAGCTTAGCGCTGCTACAAGGAGACTATGGCTACACCTTC.

The CDR3 reads CASSALAVEDTGELFF. The CDR3 coding sequence is TGTGCCAGCAGCGCCTTGGCGGTCGAGGACACCGGGGAGCTGTTTTTT. The gene calls are TRBV5-6 and TRBJ2-2; no clear D gene. CDR1 and CDR2 (germline): SGHDT, YYEEEE. This CDR3 has 16 residues. V lost 4 bases and J 3 bases, leaving 16 bases between the germline ends.